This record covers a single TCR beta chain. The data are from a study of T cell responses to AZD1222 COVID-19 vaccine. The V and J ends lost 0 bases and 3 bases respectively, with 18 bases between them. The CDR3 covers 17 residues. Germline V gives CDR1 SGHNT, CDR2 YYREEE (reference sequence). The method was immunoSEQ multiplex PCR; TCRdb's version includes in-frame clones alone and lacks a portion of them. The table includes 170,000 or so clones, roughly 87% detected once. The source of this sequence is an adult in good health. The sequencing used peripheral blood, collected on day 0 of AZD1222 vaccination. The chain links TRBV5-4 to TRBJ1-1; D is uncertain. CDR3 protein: CASSLVTGRSGDTEAFF. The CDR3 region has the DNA TGTGCCAGCAGCTTGGTTACCGGGCGCTCAGGCGACACTGAAGCTTTCTTT. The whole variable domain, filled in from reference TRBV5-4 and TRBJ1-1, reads ETGVTQSPTHLIKTRGQQVTLRCSSQSGHNTVSWYQQALGQGPQFIFQYYREEENGRGNFPPRFSGLQFPNYSSELNVNALELDDSALYLCASSLVTGRSGDTEAFFGQGTRLTVV.